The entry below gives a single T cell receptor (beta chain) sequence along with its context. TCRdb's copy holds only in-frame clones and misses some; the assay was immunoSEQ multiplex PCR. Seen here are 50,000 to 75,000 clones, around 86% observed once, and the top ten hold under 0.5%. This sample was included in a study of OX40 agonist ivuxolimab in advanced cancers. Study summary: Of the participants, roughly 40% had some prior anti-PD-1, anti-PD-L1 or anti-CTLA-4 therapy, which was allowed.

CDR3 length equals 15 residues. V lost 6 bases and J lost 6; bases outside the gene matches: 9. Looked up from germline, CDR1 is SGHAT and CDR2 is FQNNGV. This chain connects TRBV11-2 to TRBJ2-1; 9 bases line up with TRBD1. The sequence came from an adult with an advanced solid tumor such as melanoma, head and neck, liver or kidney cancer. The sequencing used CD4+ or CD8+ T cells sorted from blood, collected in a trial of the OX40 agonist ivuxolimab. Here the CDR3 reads CASSSNRGLFNEQFF. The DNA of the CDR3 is TGTGCCAGCAGTTCCAACAGGGGGCTTTTCAATGAGCAGTTCTTC. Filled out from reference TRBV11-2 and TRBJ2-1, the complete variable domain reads EAGVAQSPRYKIIEKRQSVAFWCNPISGHATLYWYQQILGQGPKLLIQFQNNGVVDDSQLPKDRFSAERLKGVDSTLKIQPAKLEDSAVYLCASSSNRGLFNEQFFGPGTRLTVL.